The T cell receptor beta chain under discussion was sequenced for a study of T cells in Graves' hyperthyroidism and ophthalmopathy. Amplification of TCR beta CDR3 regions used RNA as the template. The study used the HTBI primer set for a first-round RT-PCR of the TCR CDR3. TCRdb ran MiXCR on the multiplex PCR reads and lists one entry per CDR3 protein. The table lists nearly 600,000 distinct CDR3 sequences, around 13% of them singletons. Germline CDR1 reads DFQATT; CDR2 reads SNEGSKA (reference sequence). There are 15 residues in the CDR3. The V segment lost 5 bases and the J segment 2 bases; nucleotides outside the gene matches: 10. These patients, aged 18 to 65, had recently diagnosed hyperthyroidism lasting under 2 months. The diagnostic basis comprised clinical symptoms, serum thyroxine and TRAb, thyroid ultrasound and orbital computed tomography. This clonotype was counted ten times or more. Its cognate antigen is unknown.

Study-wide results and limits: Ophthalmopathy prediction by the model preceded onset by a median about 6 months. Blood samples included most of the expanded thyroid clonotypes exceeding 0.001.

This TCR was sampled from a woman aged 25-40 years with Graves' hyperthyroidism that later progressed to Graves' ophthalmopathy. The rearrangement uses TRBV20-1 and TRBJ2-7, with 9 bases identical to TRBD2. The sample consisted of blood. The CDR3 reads CSAADGGRGTYEQYF. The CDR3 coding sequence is TGCAGTGCTGCAGACGGCGGGAGGGGCACCTACGAGCAGTACTTC.